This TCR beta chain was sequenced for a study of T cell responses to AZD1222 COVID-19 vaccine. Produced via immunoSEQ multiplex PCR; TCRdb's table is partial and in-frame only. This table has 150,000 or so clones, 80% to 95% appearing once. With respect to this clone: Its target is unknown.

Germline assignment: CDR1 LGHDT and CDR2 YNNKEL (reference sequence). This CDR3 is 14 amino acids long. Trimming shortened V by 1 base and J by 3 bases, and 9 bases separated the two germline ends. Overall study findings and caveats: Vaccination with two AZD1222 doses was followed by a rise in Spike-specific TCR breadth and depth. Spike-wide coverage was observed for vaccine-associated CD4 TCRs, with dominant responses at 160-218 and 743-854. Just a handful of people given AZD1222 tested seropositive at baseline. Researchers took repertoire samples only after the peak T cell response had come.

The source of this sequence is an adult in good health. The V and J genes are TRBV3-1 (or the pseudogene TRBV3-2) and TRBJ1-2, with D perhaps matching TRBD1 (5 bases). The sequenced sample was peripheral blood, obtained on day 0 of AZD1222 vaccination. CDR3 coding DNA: TGTGCCAGCAGCCAAGTGGGGGTTCACTATGGCTACACCTTC. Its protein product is CASSQVGVHYGYTF.